The clone carrying this TCR beta chain occurred a few times. What it binds is unknown. It was with a sample-barcoded 5' primer and a J-beta primer mix that a second PCR of about 6 to 12 cycles was run. TCRdb called the 5' RACE reads again in MiXCR, with one record for every CDR3 protein. The sample has fewer than 900,000 distinct CDR3 sequences; 35% to 45% are singletons. The entry originates in a study of blood T cells in healthy people across ages. General study findings and limits: Estimates of diversity drawn from one million T cells were considered underestimates. It was the long-lived donors that had more naive CD4+ cells and higher diversity than aged donors. Older individuals had lower TCR beta diversity per million T cells (the decline was roughly linear). Any changes in expanded clonotypes were possibly confounded, as donor CMV status remained unknown.

Trimming took off 1 base at V and 0 bases at J, with 17 bases between the two ends. Germline CDR1 reads SGHRS; CDR2 reads YFSETQ. The CDR3 runs to 18 residues. This receptor was obtained from a woman aged 60 to 75 in good health. This chain joins TRBV5-1 and TRBJ1-5; D possibly corresponds to TRBD1 (6 bases). Sequenced material: blood. The CDR3 is CASSLKQDSWHSNQPQHF. CDR3 coding DNA: TGCGCCAGCAGCTTGAAACAGGACAGCTGGCATAGCAATCAGCCCCAGCATTTT.